One sample yielded the 13 T cell receptor beta chains listed below, sequenced in a study of blood T cell repertoires in COVID-19. The data were produced by immunoSEQ multiplex PCR, yet TCRdb's version contains in-frame clones alone and is incomplete. This table holds a few hundred thousand clones, roughly nine tenths found once. The material sequenced was peripheral blood. The receptors here all came from a woman in her forties or fifties who had recovered from COVID-19.

In the case of this clone: One end of the junction does not line up with germline, which may come from a read error. J is TRBJ1-1 and V is TRBV11-3; no clear D. This CDR3 comprises 13 residues. The germline V gene encodes CDR1 SGHNT and CDR2 YENEEA. DNA for the CDR3: TGTGCCAGCAGCTTAGAGGAGTCCACTAAAGCTTTCTTT. Residues: CASSLEESTKAFF.

The rearrangement uses TRBV6-5 and TRBJ1-6; weak D call: TRBD1 (5 bases). Germline V gives CDR1 MNHEY, CDR2 SVGAGI. The CDR3 has 13 residues. Between the trimmed V and J ends, which lost 8 bases and 9 bases, there was a span of 14 bases. CDR3 in DNA: TGTGCCAGCTACCGGGGGTCGGGTTCACCCCTCCACTTT. Encoded protein: CASYRGSGSPLHF.

The chain joins TRBV6-1 to TRBJ2-5; D is possibly TRBD2 (5 bases). Germline V gives CDR1 MNHNS, CDR2 SASEGT. V was cut by 2 bases and J by 11 bases, with 12 bases left in between. This CDR3 has 12 residues. The CDR3 loop is CASSERRPPQYF. CDR3 DNA: TGTGCCAGCAGTGAAAGGAGGCCGCCTCAGTACTTC.

The chain employs TRBV13 and TRBJ2-7; 13 positions match TRBD2. Germline V gene sequence: CDR1 PRHDT, CDR2 FYEKMQ (reference sequence). CDR3 length: 16 residues. V gave up 4 bases and J gave up 3 bases; unmatched junction bases: 6. The CDR3 nucleotides are TGTGCCAGCAGCTCCCCGGGACTAGCGGGGAGCTACGAGCAGTACTTC. Its protein is CASSSPGLAGSYEQYF.

The chain carries TRBV19 and TRBJ1-5; 12 bases align to TRBD1. The CDR3 is made up of 18 amino acids. V was clipped by 5 bases and J by 6 bases; unmatched bases: 14. Germline V gene lookup returns CDR1 LNHDA and CDR2 SQIVND (reference sequence). CDR3 bases: TGTGCCAGTAGTCCTCGAGGGGACAGGGGGCAGGCTTCTCAGCCCCAGCATTTT. This codes for CASSPRGDRGQASQPQHF.

This chain joins TRBV6-5 and TRBJ2-5; D uncertain. Germline loops: CDR1 MNHEY, CDR2 SVGAGI. With 2 bases removed from V and 0 bases from J, the gap between germline ends came to 7 bases. This CDR3 region has 14 residues. The DNA of the CDR3 is TGTGCCAGCAGTTACGAGATAAACCAAGAGACCCAGTACTTC. This encodes CASSYEINQETQYF.

The chain carries TRBV5-3 and TRBJ1-6, with D hard to call. TRBV5-3 is recorded as an ORF, its role being uncertain. V was pared by 9 bases and J by 7 bases, with 5 bases between. This CDR3 has 10 amino acids. CDR3 sequence: CAIINSPLHF. The CDR3 DNA sequence: TGTGCCATTATCAATTCACCCCTCCACTTT.

This sequence joins TRBV5-4 and TRBJ2-1, with 14 bases fitting TRBD2. Trimming at V came to 4 bases and at J to 5 bases, leaving 8 bases not matched to a gene. CDR3 size: 17 residues. CDR1 is SGHNT, CDR2 YYREEE, per germline (reference sequence). CDR3: CASSAGLAGGRNNEQFF. DNA of the CDR3: TGTGCCAGCAGCGCCGGACTAGCGGGGGGCCGGAACAATGAGCAGTTCTTC.

This chain connects TRBV30 to TRBJ1-3; D unclear. Between the trimmed V and J ends, which lost 3 bases and 6 bases, there was a span of 9 bases. Germline values: CDR1 GTSNPN, CDR2 SVGIG (reference sequence). This CDR3 region has 12 residues. The CDR3 sequence is CAWSPHANTIYF. The CDR3 nucleotides are TGTGCCTGGAGCCCACATGCAAACACCATATATTTT.

This clone was recorded only once. The CDR3 reads CASSPTSNNEQFF. The CDR3 DNA reads as TGCGCCAGCAGCCCAACATCCAACAATGAGCAGTTCTTC. The rearrangement joins TRBV5-1 to TRBJ2-1, with D uncertain. In germline, CDR1 is SGHRS, CDR2 YFSETQ. V shed 4 bases and J shed 5 bases, with 10 bases lying between them. The CDR3 runs 13 residues.

The chain has TRBV6-6 and TRBJ2-7; the match to TRBD2 covers 11 bases. The CDR3 totals 15 residues. In germline, CDR1 is MNHNY, CDR2 SVGAGI (reference sequence). J was trimmed by 5 bases and V by 5 bases; bases with no gene match: 8. The CDR3 sequence: CASSPFSGRGHEQYF. CDR3 coding DNA: TGTGCCAGCAGTCCCTTTAGCGGGAGGGGCCACGAGCAGTACTTC.

This clone showed up just a few times. This chain links TRBV15 with TRBJ1-1; possibly TRBD1 for D (6 bases). The CDR3 spans 16 residues. Per germline, CDR1 LNHNV and CDR2 YYDKDF (reference sequence). V was cut by 0 bases and J by 1 base, with 12 bases left in between. Here the CDR3 reads CATSRDEDRPNTEAFF. DNA of the CDR3: TGTGCCACCAGCAGAGATGAAGACAGGCCGAACACTGAAGCTTTCTTT. The variable domain in full, completed from reference TRBV15 and TRBJ1-1, reads DAMVIQNPRYQVTQFGKPVTLSCSQTLNHNVMYWYQQKSSQAPKLLFHYYDKDFNNEADTPDNFQSRRPNTSFCFLDIRSPGLGDTAMYLCATSRDEDRPNTEAFFGQGTRLTVV.

The chain combines TRBV6-6 with TRBJ1-2; tentative D call: TRBD1 (5 bases). V was pared by 0 bases and J by 3 bases, with 11 bases between. CDR3 size: 15 residues. Germline V CDR1 and CDR2: MNHNY, SVGAGI (reference sequence). CDR3 residues: CASSYSKGRDYGYTF. The DNA of the CDR3 is TGTGCCAGCAGTTACTCGAAGGGGAGGGACTATGGCTACACCTTC.